This T cell receptor beta chain is from a study of cytomegalovirus exposure and HLA in healthy donors. At the level of the study: As an earlier analysis found, about 179 million T cells yielded approximately 100 million unique TCR beta sequences. Whole-study results and caveats: Analysis performed later found more than 15,000 TCR beta sequences associated with HLA alleles at 0.05 false discovery rate.

With 60 Vbeta and 13 Jbeta primers, the PCR was carried out. Data came from immunoSEQ multiplex PCR; TCRdb stores just in-frame clones and leaves some out. The table records 150,000 to 200,000 clones, around 62% of them present only once. The V end was cut by 3 bases, the J end by 2 bases, with 7 bases between. CDR3 size: 13 residues. Germline assignment: CDR1 LNHDA and CDR2 SQIVND (reference sequence). Remarks on this clone: Its antigen is as yet unknown.

Nominally healthy donors were sampled, though unrecorded immune exposures were likely. Source material: PBMCs. This sequence was found in a man in his forties in good health and CMV-seronegative. The chain joins TRBV19 to TRBJ1-2; D perhaps matches TRBD1 (5 bases). CDR3 loop: CASSIDRNYGYTF. In DNA form, the CDR3 reads TGTGCCAGTAGTATTGACAGAAACTATGGCTACACCTTC.